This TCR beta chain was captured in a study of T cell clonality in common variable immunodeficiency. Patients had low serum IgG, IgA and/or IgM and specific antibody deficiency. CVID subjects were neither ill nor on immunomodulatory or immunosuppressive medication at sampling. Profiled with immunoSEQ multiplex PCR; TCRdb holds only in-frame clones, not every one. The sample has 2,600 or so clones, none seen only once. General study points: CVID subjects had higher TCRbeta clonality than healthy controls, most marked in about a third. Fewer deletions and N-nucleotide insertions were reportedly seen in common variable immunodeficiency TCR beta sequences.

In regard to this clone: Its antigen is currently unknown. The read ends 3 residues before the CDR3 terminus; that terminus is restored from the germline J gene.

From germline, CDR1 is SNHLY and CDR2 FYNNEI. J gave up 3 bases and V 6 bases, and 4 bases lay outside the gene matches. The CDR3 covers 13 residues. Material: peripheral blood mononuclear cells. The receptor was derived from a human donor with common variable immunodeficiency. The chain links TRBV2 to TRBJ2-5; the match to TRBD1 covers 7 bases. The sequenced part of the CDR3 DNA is TGTGCCAGCAGCCCCACAGGGGAAGAGACC. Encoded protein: CASSPTGEET. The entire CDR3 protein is CASSPTGEETQYF.